This entry features one T cell receptor beta chain sequence. Its antigen remains unidentified. This sample was included in a study of OX40 agonist ivuxolimab in advanced cancers. Turning to the study itself: Every 2 weeks, patients received ivuxolimab intravenously, dosed at 0.01 to 10 mg/kg. Partial responses occurred in Three dose-escalation patients, one with hepatocellular carcinoma and two with cutaneous melanoma.

Only in-frame clones appear in the TCRdb table, and some are missing; sequencing was by immunoSEQ multiplex PCR. In the table there are about 78,000 clones, around nine tenths of which are singletons. General study findings and limits: Some patients who did not respond also had low normalized T-cell clonal expansion. Blood T cells, both CD4+ and CD8+, expanded clonally by week 6 at 0.1 to 3.0 mg/kg.

This specimen consisted of CD4+ or CD8+ T cells sorted from blood, obtained in a trial of the OX40 agonist ivuxolimab. This TCR came from an adult with an advanced solid tumor such as melanoma, head and neck, liver or kidney cancer.

CDR3 residues: CASSPTGGLLPLHF. In DNA, the CDR3 is TGTGCCAGCTCACCAACAGGGGGTCTCTTACCCCTCCACTTT. The chain employs TRBV18 and TRBJ1-6; 8 bases agree with TRBD1. In germline, CDR1 is KGHSH, CDR2 LQKENI. There are 14 residues in the CDR3. The junction had 6 bases not matched to a gene; V was cut back by 2 bases and J by 12 bases.